A selection of T cell receptor beta chains follows, all from one sample in a study of early T cells in non-severe SARS-CoV-2 infection. TCRdb reanalysed the 5' RACE reads using MiXCR and keeps one entry per CDR3 protein. This sample has some 49,000 distinct CDR3 sequences; about 10% occur once, and the top ten carry 9.1%. Sample: whole blood. The origin of the receptors is an adult who was a healthcare worker with PCR-confirmed SARS-CoV-2 infection or an uninfected control (not recorded which). CDR3s include the opening cysteine and the closing phenylalanine or tryptophan. A D gene is named only where the DNA matches it firmly. The size field is filled for only some rows; it gives once, few, many or a size class.

D,size,J,V,DNA,CDR3
-,-,TRBJ2-7,TRBV28,TGTGCCAGCAGAACGTCCAGCGGAGGGCAGTACTTC,CASRTSSGGQYF
TRBD1,few,TRBJ1-1,TRBV6-2/TRBV6-3,TGTGCCAGCAGTTACCAGGGACAGCTTGCTAAAGTAGGGACTGAAGCTTTCTTT,CASSYQGQLAKVGTEAFF
TRBD2,-,TRBJ2-7,TRBV5-4,TGTGCCAGCAGCTTTAGCGGGGGTGCCTACGAGCAGTACTTC,CASSFSGGAYEQYF
-,-,TRBJ2-2,TRBV11-2,TGTGCCAGCAGGCAACACGGGGCCGTGAACACCGGGGAGCTGTTTTTT,CASRQHGAVNTGELFF
TRBD2,-,TRBJ2-5,TRBV20-1,TGCAGTGCCCTGAATGGCGGGAGTGTATTTTCAGAGACCCAGTACTTC,CSALNGGSVFSETQYF
TRBD1,few,TRBJ1-1,TRBV7-9,TGTGCCAGCAGCGCCCCAGGGGGCTTCTCGAACACTGAAGCTTTCTTT,CASSAPGGFSNTEAFF
TRBD1,many,TRBJ1-1,TRBV4-3,TGCGCCAGCAGTAGGGGACAGGGGCCTTCTGAAGCTTTCTTT,CASSRGQGPSEAFF
TRBD1,many,TRBJ1-2,TRBV29-1,TGCAGCTCCTATGACAGGGGCGGCTACACCTTC,CSSYDRGGYTF
-,many,TRBJ2-2,TRBV24-1,TGTGCCACCAACGACAGGTGGAACACCGGGGAGCTGTTTTTT,CATNDRWNTGELFF
TRBD1,-,TRBJ2-2,TRBV7-9,TGTGCCAGCAGCTTGGGACAGGGGTTTTTCGGGGAGCTGTTTTTT,CASSLGQGFFGELFF
-,-,TRBJ2-1,TRBV5-1,TGCGCCAGCAGCTCGGAGGGGAGCTCCTACAATGAGCAGTTCTTC,CASSSEGSSYNEQFF
-,many,TRBJ2-7,TRBV5-4,TGTGCCAGCAGCACCAACATGGGCAGGTACGAGCAGTACTTC,CASSTNMGRYEQYF
-,many,TRBJ2-3,TRBV10-3,TGTGCCATCGGACAGAGCACAGATACGCAGTATTTT,CAIGQSTDTQYF
TRBD2,-,TRBJ2-7,TRBV6-2/TRBV6-3,TGTGCCAGCAGTGGGGACTATTCGGCCTACGAGCAGTACTTC,CASSGDYSAYEQYF
-,-,TRBJ2-7,TRBV19,TGTGCCAGTAGTATTAGCACGGGAATCTCCTACGAGCAGTACTTC,CASSISTGISYEQYF
-,few,TRBJ1-1,TRBV18,TGTGCCAGCTCACGCCAGGGAGATGGGACTGAAGCTTTCTTT,CASSRQGDGTEAFF
TRBD1,-,TRBJ1-2,TRBV7-6,TGTGCCAGCAGCCCAGGGACAGTCGGCGATGGCTACACCTTC,CASSPGTVGDGYTF
-,-,TRBJ2-3,TRBV15,TGTGCCACCAGCAGAGATCGAAGGGATACGCAGTATTTT,CATSRDRRDTQYF
TRBD2,-,TRBJ2-2,TRBV5-1,TGCGCCAGCAGTAGTCCGGGACTAGCTATTTTT,CASSSPGLAIF
-,many,TRBJ1-1,TRBV29-1,TGCAGCGTGCCCGGGACGGGGTACACTGAAGCTTTCTTT,CSVPGTGYTEAFF
-,-,TRBJ2-7,TRBV11-2,TGTGCCAGCAGCTTAGATGGAGGCAGGGGCTACGAGCAGTACTTC,CASSLDGGRGYEQYF
-,many,TRBJ2-6,TRBV5-1,TGCGCCAGCAGCTTGCTGACAATTTCGGCTGGGGCCAACGTCCTGACTTTC,CASSLLTISAGANVLTF
TRBD2,few,TRBJ2-3,TRBV2,TGTGCCCGCGGGGGGCTGGGCACAGATACGCAGTATTTT,CARGGLGTDTQYF
-,many,TRBJ2-7,TRBV29-1,TGCAGCGTTGGGCTAGTTGGGACCACTGAGCAGTACTTC,CSVGLVGTTEQYF
TRBD2,few,TRBJ2-1,TRBV7-2,TGTGCCAGCAGCTTAGTGAGCGGGGAAAGTGAGCAGTTCTTC,CASSLVSGESEQFF
-,many,TRBJ1-1,TRBV30,TGTGCCTGGAGGTTGACAGCCTCCACTGAAGCTTTCTTT,CAWRLTASTEAFF
TRBD1,-,TRBJ2-2,TRBV7-6,TGTGCCAGCAGCTCGACAGGGGTTTTCACCGGGGAGCTGTTTTTT,CASSSTGVFTGELFF
TRBD1,few,TRBJ2-3,TRBV28,TGTGCCAGCTCGCCGAGGGGGCTTGGCACAGATACGCAGTATTTT,CASSPRGLGTDTQYF
TRBD1,-,TRBJ2-7,TRBV28,TGTGCCAGCAGTAACGTCGGGACAGGCTACGAGCAGTACTTC,CASSNVGTGYEQYF
-,many,TRBJ1-3,TRBV9,TGTGCCAGCAGCGCCGCCGGGTCCTCTGGAAACACCATATATTTT,CASSAAGSSGNTIYF
TRBD1,many,TRBJ1-5,TRBV29-1,TGCAGCGTCAGGGGGGGGACGGGCAATCAGCCCCAGCATTTT,CSVRGGTGNQPQHF
TRBD2,many,TRBJ2-1,TRBV20-1,TGCAGTGCTAGAGATGCCACGGCTAGCGGGGACAATGAGCAGTTCTTC,CSARDATASGDNEQFF
-,-,TRBJ1-1,TRBV12-3/TRBV12-4,TGTGCCAGCACCCTACCGCGGAACACTGAAGCTTTCTTT,CASTLPRNTEAFF
TRBD2,-,TRBJ2-3,TRBV11-3,TGTGCCAGCAGCCGGGACTACCGCACAGATACGCAGTATTTT,CASSRDYRTDTQYF
-,many,TRBJ2-3,TRBV29-1,TGCAGCATAGACGTTGGACAGACAGATACGCAGTATTTT,CSIDVGQTDTQYF
-,many,TRBJ2-7,TRBV5-1,TGCGCCAGCAGCGGGAGCTACGAGCAGTACTTC,CASSGSYEQYF
-,-,TRBJ1-3,TRBV25-1,TGTGCCAGCTCTGATACGGTTGGAAACACCATATATTTT,CASSDTVGNTIYF
-,many,TRBJ1-4,TRBV7-6,TGTGCCAGCAGCTTAGCCGGTAATGAAAAACTGTTTTTT,CASSLAGNEKLFF
-,many,TRBJ1-5,TRBV5-1,TGCGCCAGCAGCTTGGGGCAGGGCGTCAATCAGCCCCAGCATTTT,CASSLGQGVNQPQHF
-,many,TRBJ1-5,TRBV11-2,TGTGCCAGCAGCCCAGGGACTACCCCGCCCCAGCATTTT,CASSPGTTPPQHF
-,-,TRBJ2-2,TRBV29-1,TGCAGCGTTGAAGAGTATTCGGGGGCCGGGGAGCTGTTTTTT,CSVEEYSGAGELFF
-,many,TRBJ1-6,TRBV21-1,TGTGCCAGCACAAACAGCTGGGGCTCCTATAATTCACCCCTCCACTTT,CASTNSWGSYNSPLHF
TRBD1,many,TRBJ1-1,TRBV29-1,TGCAGCGCCTTTGGAGCAGGGGGTGTAGCTGAAGCTTTCTTT,CSAFGAGGVAEAFF
-,few,TRBJ2-1,TRBV6-1,TGTGCCAGCAGGGGAGATGCAGGGAGGAGTTCCTACAATGAGCAGTTCTTC,CASRGDAGRSSYNEQFF
-,many,TRBJ2-3,TRBV7-3,TGTGCCAGCAGCTTAATGGCGGGACCGGATACGCAGTATTTT,CASSLMAGPDTQYF
-,-,TRBJ1-5,TRBV28,TGTGCCAGCAGTTTTCGGGGGGCTGTTCAGCCCCAGCATTTT,CASSFRGAVQPQHF
TRBD1,few,TRBJ1-1,TRBV27,TGTGCCAGCAGTTTCGCCATGACAGGGAGGAACACTGAAGCTTTCTTT,CASSFAMTGRNTEAFF
TRBD1,-,TRBJ2-1,TRBV6-5,TGTGCCAGCAGTTCCTTTGAGGGGGCGAATGAGCAGTTCTTC,CASSSFEGANEQFF
-,-,TRBJ2-1,TRBV29-1,TGCAGCTTGGCCCTTGCTGGTGAGCAGTTCTTC,CSLALAGEQFF
-,many,TRBJ1-5,TRBV13,TGTGCCAGCAGCTTAGAGAATCAGCCCCAGCATTTT,CASSLENQPQHF
-,many,TRBJ1-5,TRBV5-8,TGTGCCAGCAGCTTTAGGGATATACAGCCCCAGCATTTT,CASSFRDIQPQHF
TRBD2,many,TRBJ2-1,TRBV9,TGTGCCAGCAGCGCGGCGGGAGGGGGCTACAATGAGCAGTTCTTC,CASSAAGGGYNEQFF
-,-,TRBJ1-2,TRBV14,TGTGCCAGCAGCCTCTTACAGAACTATGGCTACACCTTC,CASSLLQNYGYTF
TRBD2,many,TRBJ2-2,TRBV5-1,TGCGCCAGCAGCCGCGGACTAGCGGGGGTTACCGGGGAGCTGTTTTTT,CASSRGLAGVTGELFF
-,many,TRBJ1-5,TRBV19,TGTGCCAGTAGTATGGTAGGGGCGACTCAGCCCCAGCATTTT,CASSMVGATQPQHF